The 12 T cell receptor beta chains below come from one sample, sequenced in a study of Graves' ophthalmopathy and Graves' hyperthyroidism. TCR beta CDR3 regions were amplified from RNA transcripts. A first-round RT-PCR used HTBI primers, followed by a second-round multiplex PCR. TCRdb passed the multiplex PCR reads through MiXCR, listing each CDR3 protein once. The sample lists 400,000 or so distinct CDR3 sequences, 15% occurring once. The sample comprised peripheral blood. These receptor sequences come from a woman younger than 35 with stable Graves' hyperthyroidism.

This clonotype has ten or more counts. The rearrangement joins TRBV29-1 to TRBJ2-7; possible D gene TRBD1, 5 bases. The CDR3 extends over 13 amino acids. Germline assignment: CDR1 SQVTM and CDR2 ANQGSEA. Trimming removed 3 bases at V and 3 bases at J, with 12 bases between. CDR3 sequence reads: CSVEGREGYEQYF. The DNA for the CDR3 is TGCAGCGTTGAGGGCAGGGAAGGCTACGAGCAGTACTTC.

This clonotype was detected ten times or more. The gene calls are TRBV7-9 and TRBJ2-5; no clear D. Trimming cost V 1 base and J 7 bases, with 7 bases left between them. Germline V lookup: CDR1 SEHNR, CDR2 FQNEAQ (reference sequence). The length of the CDR3 is 12 residues. Here the CDR3 reads CASSLGGWTQYF. For the CDR3, the DNA is TGTGCCAGCAGCTTAGGGGGTTGGACCCAGTACTTC.

This clonotype came up many times. The rearrangement uses TRBV10-3 and TRBJ2-2; no clear D. The CDR3 is 14 residues long. Germline values: CDR1 ENHRY, CDR2 SYGVKD. Trimming removed 7 bases at V and 6 bases at J, with 15 bases between. The CDR3 sequence is CAITETSPPGELFF. For the CDR3, the DNA is TGTGCCATCACCGAGACCTCCCCCCCCGGGGAGCTGTTTTTT.

This clonotype showed up just a few times. The genes are TRBV24-1 and TRBJ2-3; the D is unclear. The germline gives CDR1 KGHDR, CDR2 SFDVKD. The V end was cut by 2 bases, the J end by 5 bases, with 16 bases between. The length of the CDR3 is 16 residues. The CDR3 DNA is TGTGCCACCAGTGATTCAAGAAGACCATCGGGAGATACGCAGTATTTT. Its protein is CATSDSRRPSGDTQYF.

This clonotype occurred many times. The V call is TRBV19, the J call TRBJ1-5; D is unresolved. Germline CDR1 and CDR2: LNHDA and SQIVND (reference sequence). This CDR3 spans 13 amino acids. Between the trimmed V and J ends, which lost 4 bases and 4 bases, there was a span of 8 bases. The CDR3 coding sequence is TGTGCCAGTAGTAGCGACGGTAATCAGCCCCAGCATTTT. The encoded protein is CASSSDGNQPQHF.

This clonotype came up many times. The V call is TRBV2, the J call TRBJ1-5; weak D call: TRBD1 (6 bases). Germline CDR1 reads SNHLY; CDR2 reads FYNNEI. The CDR3 runs 14 residues. V lost 6 bases and J 6 bases, leaving 15 bases between the germline ends. DNA for the CDR3: TGTGCCAGCAGCATCTACAGGGTCGGTCAGCCCCAGCATTTT. It specifies CASSIYRVGQPQHF.

This clonotype showed up many times. The chain combines TRBV5-1 with TRBJ2-7; weak D call: TRBD1 (5 bases). CDR3 size: 16 residues. V lost 3 bases and J lost 1, with 17 bases in between. CDR1 and CDR2 from the germline V gene are SGHRS and YFSETQ. CDR3 loop: CASSWGVQRHSYEQYF. CDR3 coding DNA: TGCGCCAGCAGCTGGGGCGTACAGCGCCATTCCTACGAGCAGTACTTC.

This clonotype was observed many times. Since a much larger clone is just one base distant, this may be a read error. The CDR3 loop reads CASSQTGWSNRPQHF. In DNA form, the CDR3 reads TGTGCCAGCAGTCAGACAGGGTGGAGCAATCGGCCCCAGCATTTT. J is TRBJ1-5 and V is TRBV12-3 or TRBV12-4; 7 nucleotides line up with TRBD1. The CDR3 contains 15 residues.

This clonotype showed up just a few times. A much larger clone differs from this one at a single base, so this may be a read error. The V call is TRBV6-1, the J call TRBJ2-7, with a possible D match to TRBD2 (7 bases). From germline, CDR1 is MNHNS and CDR2 SASEGT. This CDR3 contains 14 residues. The CDR3 reads CAGDGGTTTYELYF. CDR3 nucleotide sequence: TGTGCCGGGGACGGGGGGACAACTACCTACGAGCTGTACTTC.

This clonotype was picked up many times. J is TRBJ1-2 and V is TRBV6-1; D possibly corresponds to TRBD1 (6 bases). This CDR3 contains 14 residues. In germline, CDR1 is MNHNS, CDR2 SASEGT. Trimming cost V 1 base and J 4 bases, with 10 bases left between them. The CDR3 DNA reads as TGTGCCAGCAGTGAAGGGGGGCCGGGCTATGGCTACACCTTC. Protein: CASSEGGPGYGYTF.

This clonotype was counted at least ten times. The V and J genes are TRBV20-1 and TRBJ1-3; 8 bases align to TRBD1. Germline V lookup: CDR1 DFQATT, CDR2 SNEGSKA (reference sequence). The CDR3 contains 14 residues. Losses at the gene ends were 5 bases for V and 4 bases for J; bases not matched to a gene: 7. CDR3 nucleotide sequence: TGCAGTGCTCGGACAGGGTATGGGGGAAACACCATATATTTT. Translation: CSARTGYGGNTIYF.

This clonotype was seen many times. This chain links TRBV11-2 with TRBJ1-1, with D tentatively TRBD1 (6 bases). The CDR3 contains 14 residues. CDR1 and CDR2 from the germline V gene are SGHAT and FQNNGV. Trimming took off 5 bases at V and 4 bases at J, with 14 bases between the two ends. CDR3 bases: TGTGCCAGCAGCCCAAGGACAGAATCCACTGAAGCTTTCTTT. Translating gives CASSPRTESTEAFF.